This T cell receptor (beta chain) comes out of a study of glioma-infiltrating T cells after dendritic cell vaccination. The study, taken as a whole, reports: Few patients contributed both blood and tumor specimens.

The V gene lost 0 bases and the J gene lost 0 bases, with 9 bases spanning the gap. Germline V gene data show CDR1 as SGDLS and CDR2 as YYNGEE. The CDR3 sequence is 15 residues long. TCRB CDR3 was amplified from 2 ug genomic DNA or less. Primers: 60 V beta forward and 13 J beta reverse. Profiled with immunoSEQ multiplex PCR; TCRdb holds only in-frame clones, not every one. Of 90,000 to 110,000 clones listed, about 90% were seen once; the top ten hold over 2.5%. This clone was counted once. The antigen is unknown. This sample's time point: after dendritic cell vaccination, including at tumor progression/relapse.

Specimen: blood, collected after dendritic cell vaccination. This chain connects TRBV9 to TRBJ1-1; D not certain. The receptor was derived from a human donor with glioblastoma. The CDR3 bases are TGTGCCAGCAGCGTAGTTGGCAGTTTGAACACTGAAGCTTTCTTT. Translating it yields CASSVVGSLNTEAFF.